Presented here are 8 T cell receptor beta chains from one specimen sequenced in a study of cytomegalovirus exposure and HLA in healthy donors. The study ran its PCR with 60 Vbeta and 13 Jbeta primers. Libraries were prepared by immunoSEQ multiplex PCR; TCRdb keeps only in-frame clonotypes and omits some of them. Among about 120,000 clones listed, roughly 78% were seen once. Material: PBMCs. The receptors here all came from a man aged 25 to 40 in good health and CMV-seropositive.

V gene TRBV5-1 combines with J gene TRBJ2-3; the D gene is possibly TRBD1 (6 bases). Looked up from germline, CDR1 is SGHRS and CDR2 is YFSETQ. CDR3 size: 15 residues. With 0 bases removed from V and 6 bases from J, the gap between germline ends came to 14 bases. The chain's CDR3 is CASSLGGGWSDTQYF. The DNA for the CDR3 is TGCGCCAGCAGCTTGGGTGGGGGCTGGTCCGATACGCAGTATTTT.

This chain uses TRBV6-1 with TRBJ2-1, with 7 bases identical to TRBD1. V dropped 3 bases and J dropped 4; count of bases not matched to a gene: 0. Germline assignment: CDR1 MNHNS and CDR2 SASEGT. This CDR3 spans 13 amino acids. The CDR3 spells CASSETGYNEQFF. The CDR3 nucleotides read TGTGCCAGCAGTGAGACAGGGTACAATGAGCAGTTCTTC.

This chain uses TRBV5-4 with TRBJ2-1; TRBD2 agrees at 13 bases. CDR1 is SGHNT, CDR2 YYREEE, per germline (reference sequence). The CDR3 sequence is 17 residues long. The ends lost 4 bases at V and 1 base at J; junction bases unmatched: 5. CDR3 DNA: TGTGCCAGCAGCCCCGGACTAGCGGGAGTGTCCTACAATGAGCAGTTCTTC. The encoded protein is CASSPGLAGVSYNEQFF.

This chain connects TRBV19 to TRBJ2-7; 8 bases line up with TRBD1. The germline gives CDR1 LNHDA, CDR2 SQIVND (reference sequence). Losses at the gene ends were 9 bases for V and 3 bases for J; bases not matched to a gene: 10. The CDR3 is 14 amino acids. This CDR3 is CASSMTGANYEQYF. CDR3 bases: TGTGCCAGCTCAATGACAGGGGCAAACTACGAGCAGTACTTC.

This chain links TRBV5-4 with TRBJ2-7; TRBD2 matches at 9 bases. The germline gives CDR1 SGHNT, CDR2 YYREEE (reference sequence). Germline trimming cut 0 bases from V and 0 bases from J; bases unmatched to any gene: 10. The CDR3 length is 18 residues. CDR3 residues: CASSLAPGLADLSYEQYF. The CDR3 coding sequence is TGTGCCAGCAGCTTGGCCCCGGGACTAGCCGACCTCTCCTACGAGCAGTACTTC.

This clone was detected once. V usage is TRBV30 and J usage is TRBJ2-5, with a possible D match to TRBD2 (6 bases). CDR1 GTSNPN and CDR2 SVGIG come from the germline V gene (reference sequence). CDR3 length: 13 amino acids. V lost 4 bases and J lost 5, with 14 bases in between. CDR3 DNA: TGTGCCTGGAAGGGTCTGGGGAGGGAGACCCAGTACTTC. Translated: CAWKGLGRETQYF. Full variable domain (outside the CDR3, taken from reference TRBV30 and TRBJ2-5): SQTIHQWPATLVQPVGSPLSLECTVEGTSNPNLYWYRQAAGRGLQLLFYSVGIGQISSEVPQNLSASRPQDRQFILSSKKLLLSDSGFYLCAWKGLGRETQYFGPGTRLLVL.

The rearrangement uses TRBV25-1 and TRBJ2-5; TRBD1 might be the D (6 bases). V lost 6 bases to trimming and J lost 4 bases, with 27 bases between them. CDR3 length: 18 residues. Germline V CDR1 and CDR2: MGHDK, SYGVNS. The CDR3 coding sequence is TGTGCCAGCAGCGGAAGGGGGAATGAGAGGGTCTCCTTAGAGACCCAGTACTTC. Its translation is CASSGRGNERVSLETQYF.

The chain is built from TRBV6-5 and TRBJ1-5, with a possible D match to TRBD1 (5 bases). Deletions cut 6 bases from V and 7 bases from J, with 13 bases between. Per the germline V gene, CDR1 is MNHEY and CDR2 is SVGAGI. This CDR3 comprises 13 residues. The CDR3 region is CASRETGVQPQHF. For the CDR3, the DNA is TGTGCCAGCAGAGAAACAGGAGTACAGCCCCAGCATTTT.